This T cell receptor (beta chain) was retrieved from a study of blood T cell repertoires in COVID-19. Libraries were prepared by immunoSEQ multiplex PCR; TCRdb keeps only in-frame clonotypes and omits some of them. The sample has some 270,000 clones, around 90% seen once. Germline V gene lookup returns CDR1 SGHNT and CDR2 YYREEE (reference sequence). The CDR3 is made up of 14 amino acids. V lost 4 bases and J 7 bases, leaving 15 bases between the germline ends. Material for sequencing was PBMCs or T cells enriched from blood (not recorded which). V is TRBV5-4 and J is TRBJ2-1; D may be TRBD2 (6 bases). The clonotype originates from a middle-aged woman who had been exposed to COVID-19. The CDR3 here is CASSPQTRMNEQFF. DNA of the CDR3: TGTGCCAGCAGCCCCCAGACTAGAATGAATGAGCAGTTCTTC.